These T cell receptor beta chains were read from a single sample in a study of cytomegalovirus exposure and HLA in healthy donors. Profiled with immunoSEQ multiplex PCR; TCRdb holds only in-frame clones, not every one. This table has about 94,000 clones, 70% to 85% appearing once. The sequenced material came from PBMCs. These receptors all stem from a man aged 30-40 years in good health and CMV-seropositive. The conserved cysteine and the conserved F or W are not part of the CDR3 here. D genes are given only for firm matches.

j_call d_call v_call cdr3_aa
TRBJ2-2 NA TRBV5-4 ASSRDPRGELF
TRBJ2-7 TRBD1 TRBV30 AWGGPRTGITYERY
TRBJ2-7 TRBD1 TRBV25-1 ATLLPGQGYEQY
TRBJ2-5 NA TRBV30 AWSVVAANQETQY
TRBJ2-3 NA TRBV27 ASSLIGTDTQY
TRBJ1-2 NA TRBV28 ASSLRQAGYT
TRBJ2-5 TRBD2 TRBV29-1 SVGLAGGPQTQY
TRBJ2-3 NA TRBV15 ATSRETVDTQY
TRBJ1-1 NA TRBV6-1 ASSEAGTSWNTEAF
TRBJ1-2 NA TRBV2 ASSLQGADYGYT
TRBJ1-2 TRBD1 TRBV28 ASSLNRGRVWYGYT
TRBJ2-2 NA TRBV9 ASSVVGAVGIGELF
TRBJ2-3 TRBD2 TRBV5-4 ASRWGGGETDTQY
TRBJ2-5 NA TRBV12-5 ASAPFWGQGETQY
TRBJ1-2 NA TRBV2 ASSAGEDYGYT
TRBJ2-7 NA TRBV15 ATADRVTYEQY
TRBJ2-2 NA TRBV20-1 SARSFGELF
TRBJ1-1 NA TRBV13 ASSLGFLSEAF
TRBJ2-3 NA TRBV5-5 ASSALGDTQY
TRBJ2-1 NA TRBV7-6 ASSTMGAGNYDEQF
TRBJ2-3 TRBD2 TRBV6-6 ASSWGGSTDTQY
TRBJ1-1 NA TRBV19 ASSIRGEVNTEAF
TRBJ2-1 NA TRBV9 ASSVDPSSGYHEQF
TRBJ1-5 NA TRBV30 AWSADRTYQPQH
TRBJ2-1 TRBD1 TRBV23-1 ASSLGQAREF
TRBJ2-2 NA TRBV4-2 ASSQDSANTGELF
TRBJ1-5 NA TRBV9 ASSVAGGVGQPQH
TRBJ1-1 NA TRBV19 ASSIGGGRTEAF
TRBJ1-3 NA TRBV6-6 ASSYGGPSGNTIY
TRBJ1-1 NA TRBV19 ASSYIGGNTEAF
TRBJ2-7 TRBD1 TRBV6-5 ASSLTGTSHEQY
TRBJ2-7 TRBD1 TRBV19 ASSTQGIEQY
TRBJ1-5 TRBD1 TRBV9 ASSVEGATNQPQH
TRBJ1-1 NA TRBV5-1 ASSWGDRSTEAF
TRBJ2-1 NA TRBV29-1 SVGRVLQNEQF
TRBJ2-7 TRBD2 TRBV7-6 ASSLAPRTSSLFVDEQY
TRBJ2-1 TRBD2 TRBV10-3 AISPSVTSGGKGQYNEQF
TRBJ1-1 NA TRBV15 ATSRVGVNTEAF
TRBJ1-4 TRBD1 TRBV19 ASSIQGADEKLF
TRBJ1-5 NA TRBV30 AWSPGNQPQH
TRBJ1-5 NA TRBV30 AWSSDVVGGGSNQPQH
TRBJ1-1 NA TRBV28 ASSLLSEAF
TRBJ2-7 NA TRBV19 ASSWEGEGGEQY
TRBJ1-2 NA TRBV7-9 ASSPPPTSVDGYT
TRBJ1-5 TRBD1 TRBV28 ASSLDRAYSNQPQN
TRBJ2-3 TRBD1 TRBV30 AWTQGADTQY
TRBJ1-4 TRBD1 TRBV5-1 ASSFTGEDEKLF
TRBJ1-5 TRBD1 TRBV5-5 ASSLTGGSNQPQH
TRBJ2-2 NA TRBV30 AWGQNTGELF
TRBJ2-3 NA TRBV5-6 ASSLRLNTQY
TRBJ1-1 TRBD1 TRBV5-1 ASSLVPGGIETEAF
TRBJ2-7 TRBD1 TRBV19 ASSIGTGGYEQY
TRBJ2-7 NA TRBV5-1 ASSLVLSRGADYEQY
TRBJ1-5 NA TRBV12-5 ASGSVGGSPGPQH
TRBJ2-5 TRBD2 TRBV28 ASSPSLGLADQETQY
TRBJ2-2 TRBD1 TRBV7-9 ASSLTGEADTGELF
TRBJ2-3 TRBD1 TRBV5-1 ASMERGRPDTQY
TRBJ1-2 NA TRBV28 ASRLQGGYGYT
TRBJ2-7 TRBD2 TRBV9 ASSVGGTSGGEQY
TRBJ2-1 TRBD2 TRBV7-9 ASSSSSGRVDEQF